Below are 32 T cell receptor beta chains sequenced from a single sample in a study of control samples from healthy donors and cancer patients. TCRdb's copy holds only in-frame clones and misses some; the assay was immunoSEQ multiplex PCR. The repertoire has approximately 170,000 clones, roughly 92% of them found once; the top ten carry 0.55% to 0.7%. The sample comprised blood. The receptor source for this set is a woman in her twenties or thirties in good health.

V gene TRBV19 combines with J gene TRBJ2-1, with 7 bases that match TRBD1. Trimming cost V 4 bases and J 5 bases; bases outside gene matches: 5. CDR1 is LNHDA, CDR2 SQIVND, per germline (reference sequence). The length of the CDR3 is 14 residues. CDR3 in DNA: TGTGCCAGTAGTACGGACAGGTTAAACAATGAGCAGTTCTTC. Protein: CASSTDRLNNEQFF. The complete variable domain, with remaining parts taken from reference TRBV19 and TRBJ2-1, reads DGGITQSPKYLFRKEGQNVTLSCEQNLNHDAMYWYRQDPGQGLRLIYYSQIVNDFQKGDIAEGYSVSREKKESFPLTVTSAQKNPTAFYLCASSTDRLNNEQFFGPGTRLTVL.

J is TRBJ2-2 and V is TRBV5-1; 11 nucleotides align to TRBD1. The CDR3 has 16 residues. Germline V gene lookup returns CDR1 SGHRS and CDR2 YFSETQ. V trimming: 0 bases; J trimming: 2 bases; junction bases outside the gene matches: 0. The CDR3 coding sequence is TGCGCCAGCAGCTTGGGGACAGGGGGCAACACCGGGGAGCTGTTTTTT. It encodes CASSLGTGGNTGELFF.

For the CDR3, the DNA is TGTGCCAGCAGTTACTCTCTTTGGGTGGGGACAGGAAACACTGAAGCTTTCTTT. Translating it yields CASSYSLWVGTGNTEAFF. The chain is built from TRBV6-2 or TRBV6-3 and TRBJ1-1; TRBD1 matches at 8 bases. Trimming took 0 bases from V and 2 from J; bases not matched to a gene: 11. Germline V CDR1 and CDR2: MNHEY, SVGEGT. The CDR3 consists of 18 residues.

The genes are TRBV24-1 and TRBJ2-3, with D tentatively TRBD2 (6 bases). Germline V gives CDR1 KGHDR, CDR2 SFDVKD. The CDR3 has 14 residues. With 4 bases removed from V and 4 bases from J, the gap between germline ends came to 11 bases. The chain's CDR3 is CATSDSGLPDTQYF. For the CDR3, the DNA is TGTGCCACCAGTGACTCGGGACTCCCAGATACGCAGTATTTT.

This clone was seen a single time. V gene TRBV7-2 combines with J gene TRBJ2-7; weak D call: TRBD1 (6 bases). V lost 3 bases to trimming and J lost 4 bases, with 10 bases between them. This CDR3 has 13 amino acids. Germline V gives CDR1 SGHTA, CDR2 FQGNSA. The CDR3 DNA reads TGTGCCAGCAGCTTTTACAGGGTTTACGAGCAGTACTTC. It translates to CASSFYRVYEQYF.

A single count supports this clone. This rearrangement joins TRBV6-2 or TRBV6-3 to TRBJ2-7, with a possible D match to TRBD2 (5 bases). CDR1 MNHEY and CDR2 SVGEGT come from the germline V gene. Trimming pared 2 bases from V and 2 bases from J, leaving 10 bases between. CDR3 length: 14 residues. CDR3 protein: CASSYRDYPYEQYF. The CDR3 coding sequence is TGTGCCAGCAGTTACCGCGACTACCCCTACGAGCAGTACTTC.

The rearrangement joins TRBV9 to TRBJ2-7; TRBD2 aligns across 12 bases. Germline V gene sequence: CDR1 SGDLS, CDR2 YYNGEE. The CDR3 is made up of 16 amino acids. Trimming cost V 0 bases and J 2 bases; bases outside gene matches: 3. CDR3 coding DNA: TGTGCCAGCAGCGTAGCTCGGACTAGCGGGGCCTACGAGCAGTACTTC. It is translated as CASSVARTSGAYEQYF.

The genes are TRBV7-3 and TRBJ2-1; D remains ambiguous. With 5 bases removed from V and 0 bases from J, the gap between germline ends came to 11 bases. Germline CDR1 reads SGHTA; CDR2 reads FQGTGA. This CDR3 is 15 amino acids long. CDR3 in DNA: TGTGCCAGCAGCCCACCCGGCGCCTCCTACAATGAGCAGTTCTTC. Translating it yields CASSPPGASYNEQFF.

This chain links TRBV5-1 with TRBJ2-2; TRBD2 agrees at 7 bases. The CDR3 is made up of 16 amino acids. V was clipped by 0 bases and J by 5 bases; unmatched bases: 7. Germline V CDR1 and CDR2: SGHRS, YFSETQ. The CDR3: CASSLGAGPGTGELFF. In DNA, the CDR3 is TGCGCCAGCAGCTTGGGAGCGGGGCCCGGGACCGGGGAGCTGTTTTTT. The whole variable domain, remainder taken from reference TRBV5-1 and TRBJ2-2, is KAGVTQTPRYLIKTRGQQVTLSCSPISGHRSVSWYQQTPGQGLQFLFEYFSETQRNKGNFPGRFSGRQFSNSRSEMNVSTLELGDSALYLCASSLGAGPGTGELFFGEGSRLTVL.

J is TRBJ2-1 and V is TRBV11-2; D not certain. Trimming removed 0 bases from V and 6 bases from J, with 15 bases in between. The CDR3 runs 16 residues. The germline V gene encodes CDR1 SGHAT and CDR2 FQNNGV. CDR3 residues: CASSLDTGSRGNEQFF. DNA of the CDR3: TGTGCCAGCAGCTTAGATACGGGTTCTAGAGGCAATGAGCAGTTCTTC.

CDR3 amino acids: CASSLRREQFF. The CDR3, as DNA: TGTGCCAGCAGCTTGCGGCGTGAGCAGTTCTTC. The chain has TRBV5-8 and TRBJ2-1, with D unresolved. In germline, CDR1 is SGHTS, CDR2 YDEGEE. The CDR3 has 11 amino acids. Trimming cost V 1 base and J 9 bases, with 5 bases left between them.

V and J are TRBV7-9 and TRBJ2-7, with 7 positions matching TRBD1. Trimming removed 5 bases from V and 4 bases from J; junction bases left unmatched: 14. This CDR3 has 16 residues. Germline loops: CDR1 SEHNR, CDR2 FQNEAQ (reference sequence). CDR3 residues: CASSPRPGGAVYEQYF. In DNA, the CDR3 is TGTGCCAGCAGCCCAAGACCAGGGGGAGCCGTGTACGAGCAGTACTTC.

The chain joins TRBV4-1 to TRBJ2-7, with D perhaps matching TRBD1 (5 bases). The CDR3 extends over 16 amino acids. In germline, CDR1 is MGHRA, CDR2 YSYEKL. V was pared by 0 bases and J by 6 bases, with 18 bases between. The DNA for the CDR3 is TGCGCCAGCAGCCAAGAGAATAGACAGTCATTTCTCGAGCAGTACTTC. Translating it yields CASSQENRQSFLEQYF.

The rearrangement uses TRBV6-5 and TRBJ2-5; D perhaps matches TRBD2 (6 bases). Germline V gene data show CDR1 as MNHEY and CDR2 as SVGAGI. The length of the CDR3 is 15 residues. V shed 0 bases and J shed 5 bases, with 13 bases lying between them. In DNA, the CDR3 is TGTGCCAGCAGTTACTCTGGACGGGCGGGGGAGACCCAGTACTTC. It encodes CASSYSGRAGETQYF.

The chain carries TRBV5-4 and TRBJ2-7; 7 bases are a match to TRBD1. Germline V gives CDR1 SGHNT, CDR2 YYREEE (reference sequence). V was pared by 4 bases and J by 0 bases, with 7 bases of the junction left unmatched. The CDR3 is 15 residues long. DNA for the CDR3: TGTGCCAGCAGCACAAGGACAGGTAGCTCCTACGAGCAGTACTTC. This codes for CASSTRTGSSYEQYF.

The chain carries TRBV7-6 and TRBJ1-1, with TRBD1 as a possible D gene (6 bases). The V gene lost 3 bases and the J gene lost 11 bases, with 16 bases spanning the gap. This CDR3 comprises 13 residues. Germline CDR1 and CDR2: SGHVS and FNYEAQ. The CDR3 region has the DNA TGTGCCAGCAGCTTGCAGGGGAATCTCGAGGCTTTCTTT. Its protein product is CASSLQGNLEAFF.

This clone was counted between two and nine times. The chain employs TRBV19 and TRBJ1-1; perhaps TRBD1 as D (6 bases). The germline gives CDR1 LNHDA, CDR2 SQIVND (reference sequence). V was shortened by 4 bases and J by 10 bases, with 13 bases between the two germline ends. The CDR3 loop spans 12 amino acids. In DNA form, the CDR3 reads TGTGCCAGTAGTAGGACTTCAGGGGCAGCTTTCTTT. This encodes CASSRTSGAAFF.

This chain connects TRBV7-9 to TRBJ2-2; D might be TRBD1 or TRBD2, each matching 5 bases. The CDR3 extends over 15 amino acids. Trimming left V 3 bases short and J 5 bases short, with 13 bases between. Per germline, CDR1 SEHNR and CDR2 FQNEAQ (reference sequence). For the CDR3, the DNA is TGTGCCAGCAGCTTTCTTCAGGGAGTTACCGGGGAGCTGTTTTTT. Encoded protein: CASSFLQGVTGELFF.

This CDR3 is CASSQASSSYNEQFF. The CDR3 coding sequence is TGCGCCAGCAGCCAGGCGTCGAGCTCCTACAATGAGCAGTTCTTC. The chain uses TRBV4-1 and TRBJ2-1; D ambiguous. Germline assignment: CDR1 MGHRA and CDR2 YSYEKL. This CDR3 has 15 amino acids. The V end was cut by 3 bases, the J end by 0 bases, with 9 bases between.

This clone has a single count. The rearrangement joins TRBV4-1 to TRBJ1-1; possible D gene TRBD1, 5 bases. V was trimmed by 0 bases and J by 3 bases, leaving 8 bases between them. Per germline, CDR1 MGHRA and CDR2 YSYEKL. The CDR3 is made up of 14 amino acids. The CDR3 spells CASSQDGGDTEAFF. DNA of the CDR3: TGCGCCAGCAGCCAAGATGGGGGGGACACTGAAGCTTTCTTT.

The chain employs TRBV11-3 and TRBJ2-3, with D perhaps TRBD1 or TRBD2 (5 bases each). Germline lookup yields CDR1 SGHNT and CDR2 YENEEA. This CDR3 comprises 14 residues. The V end lost 5 bases, the J end lost 6 bases, and 15 bases lay between the germline ends. CDR3 amino acids: CASSLRGGTDTQYF. The CDR3 coding sequence is TGTGCCAGCAGCCTACGGGGCGGAACGGATACGCAGTATTTT.

In this sample, this clone turned up once. The chain employs TRBV28 and TRBJ2-7, with D uncertain. Between the trimmed V and J ends, which lost 2 bases and 5 bases, there was a span of 10 bases. Germline V gene data show CDR1 as MDHEN and CDR2 as SYDVKM. This CDR3 comprises 13 residues. In DNA, the CDR3 is TGTGCCAGCAGTTTACCTAAACCGGACGAGCAGTACTTC. Its translation: CASSLPKPDEQYF.

This sequence joins TRBV7-8 and TRBJ1-6; maybe TRBD1 (5 bases). This CDR3 has 13 residues. Trimming stripped 5 bases from V and 8 bases from J, with 10 bases between. Germline CDR1 reads SGHVS; CDR2 reads FQNEAQ. CDR3 coding DNA: TGTGCCAGCAGCCTACAAGGGGATTCACCCCTCCACTTT. It encodes CASSLQGDSPLHF.

V is TRBV6-8 and J is TRBJ2-3, with D possibly being TRBD2 (6 bases). This CDR3 region has 12 residues. The germline CDR1 and CDR2 sequences are MNHGY and SAAAGT. Trimming pared 2 bases from V and 6 bases from J, leaving 6 bases between. CDR3 bases: TGTGCCAGCAGTTACGGGAGGGATACGCAGTATTTT. It specifies CASSYGRDTQYF.

The rearrangement joins TRBV9 to TRBJ2-7; perhaps TRBD1 as D (5 bases). The V end lost 0 bases, the J end lost 2 bases, and 9 bases lay between the germline ends. Germline V lookup: CDR1 SGDLS, CDR2 YYNGEE. CDR3 length: 14 residues. CDR3 DNA sequence: TGTGCCAGCAGCGTAGGGGGCGCGACCTACGAGCAGTACTTC. Translating it yields CASSVGGATYEQYF.

The chain uses TRBV2 and TRBJ2-7; TRBD1 might be the D (5 bases). CDR3 size: 12 residues. V was pared by 5 bases and J by 4 bases, with 9 bases between. CDR1 and CDR2 (germline): SNHLY, FYNNEI. The CDR3 DNA reads as TGTGCCAGCAGTAAGGGGCTATACGAGCAGTACTTC. This encodes CASSKGLYEQYF.

The genes are TRBV24-1 and TRBJ2-3; 10 bases align to TRBD1. This CDR3 has 16 residues. Losses at the gene ends were 4 bases for V and 4 bases for J; bases not matched to a gene: 7. From germline, CDR1 is KGHDR and CDR2 SFDVKD. The CDR3 DNA sequence: TGTGCCACCAGTGACCCCGGGACAGGGGATTCAGATACGCAGTATTTT. This codes for CATSDPGTGDSDTQYF.

For this clone: The sample holds other DNA sequences that translate to the same CDR3. The V call is TRBV6-5, the J call TRBJ2-1; 9 nucleotides agree with TRBD2. CDR3 length equals 14 residues. Germline lookup yields CDR1 MNHEY and CDR2 SVGAGI. The junction had 3 bases not matched to a gene; V was cut back by 5 bases and J by 4 bases. The CDR3 region is CASSRREGYNEQFF. The CDR3 DNA is TGTGCCAGCAGTAGGCGGGAGGGGTACAATGAGCAGTTCTTC.

In the case of this clone: Within the sample, other DNA sequences also encode this same CDR3. The chain joins TRBV7-9 to TRBJ1-1; D not resolved. This CDR3 region has 15 residues. Trimming took off 0 bases at V and 1 base at J, with 9 bases between the two ends. Germline values: CDR1 SEHNR, CDR2 FQNEAQ (reference sequence). CDR3 region: CASSLAQGGNTEAFF. The CDR3 nucleotides are TGTGCCAGCAGCTTAGCGCAAGGAGGGAACACTGAAGCTTTCTTT. Supplemented by reference TRBV7-9 and TRBJ1-1, the full variable domain reads DTGVSQNPRHKITKRGQNVTFRCDPISEHNRLYWYRQTLGQGPEFLTYFQNEAQLEKSRLLSDRFSAERPKGSFSTLEIQRTEQGDSAMYLCASSLAQGGNTEAFFGQGTRLTVV.

The V call is TRBV2, the J call TRBJ1-5; TRBD1 might be the D (5 bases). Germline values: CDR1 SNHLY, CDR2 FYNNEI. The germline V and J ends were trimmed by 3 bases and 7 bases, with 10 bases remaining between them. This CDR3 has 13 amino acids. The CDR3 DNA is TGTGCCAGCAGTGACGCCAGGGAGCAGCCCCAGCATTTT. The encoded protein is CASSDAREQPQHF.

The genes are TRBV7-8 and TRBJ2-3, with D possibly matching TRBD2 (6 bases). The CDR3 length is 13 residues. The V end was cut by 5 bases, the J end by 6 bases, with 12 bases between. Germline CDR1 reads SGHVS; CDR2 reads FQNEAQ. The CDR3 DNA reads TGTGCCAGCAGCCCACGCGGGATTGATACGCAGTATTTT. This gives the protein CASSPRGIDTQYF.

The rearrangement uses TRBV18 and TRBJ1-5, with 7 bases fitting TRBD1. The CDR3 runs to 18 residues. V shed 3 bases and J 0 bases; nucleotides not matched to a gene: 11. Germline loops: CDR1 KGHSH, CDR2 LQKENI. The DNA for the CDR3 is TGTGCCAGCTCACCTTCCGACAGGGTGAAGGATAGCAATCAGCCCCAGCATTTT. Encoded protein: CASSPSDRVKDSNQPQHF.